This T cell receptor (beta chain) was profiled in a study of CD8 T cells in Susac syndrome (dated by TCRdb to 2018 to 2020). Describing the broader study: Whether CD8+ T cell activation and differentiation in Susac syndrome was antigen driven was tested using repertoire sequencing.

Peripheral blood CD8+ and CD4+ T cells from healthy donors, Susac syndrome patients and multiple sclerosis patients were profiled by high-throughput TCR beta sequencing. Healthy donors were age- and sex-matched controls. Bulk CD8+ and CD4+ T cells were purified magnetically by negative isolation, whereas CD8+ TEMRA cells were enriched by FACS. Blood was collected in EDTA tubes and processed within 24 hours, with PBMCs isolated through density gradient centrifugation. PBMCs destined for TCR sequencing were cryopreserved in liquid nitrogen and later thawed in a 37 °C water bath. A purity of at least 90% was achieved for sorted or isolated CD4+, CD8+ and CD8+ TEMRA cells. Comments on this clonotype: Its antigen remains undetermined. Qualities for individual bases were not recorded, and no much larger clone is one base off.

V and J are trimmed by 5 bases and 10 bases, and the gene matches miss 7 bases of the junction. The CDR3 runs 12 amino acids, cysteine and phenylalanine included. Only the CDR3 portion is preserved as DNA: 36 bases, with reading frame beginning at the first base. Based on the germline V gene (reference sequence), the CDR1 and CDR2 sequences are DFQATT and SNEGSKA. RNA was extracted using the RNeasy kit, and about 0.5 to 1 ug of the RNA was reverse transcribed with random hexamers. The immunoSEQ multiplex PCR assay, which covers 54 Vbeta and 13 Jbeta segments, was used to amplify TCR beta CDR3 regions. PCR amplification bias was corrected using a synthetic template baseline for primer optimization and computational correction. Per the original workflow: Reads were assigned to V, D and J genes according to IMGT and analyzed in immunoSEQ Analyzer, with only productive sequences retained. Clonality was calculated as one minus the Shannon entropy normalized by log2 of the number of productive unique sequences. For each patient and control, public and private clones were evaluated within the 100 most prevalent clones. Clones were defined as Susac-specific when absent from the healthy and MS cohorts, from over a thousand published viral clones and from other ImmuneACCESS disease sequences. In-frame beta chains were kept once TCRdb had trimmed the public reads at Q25 with fastp and called clones with MiXCR. Merged by CDR3 protein, the rows form single entries marked with the most common genes and DNA. It is TCRdb's table, rather than the study itself, that gives the V and J calls and clone size. The table for this sample lists roughly 200,000 distinct CDR3 sequences; over 85% of them were counted only once. 0.095% to 0.12% of the sample belongs to the ten largest clones.

Overall study results and their limits: The TCR sequencing and HLA analysis was acknowledged to have included a relatively small number of individuals.

In this chain, TRBV20-1 is recombined with TRBJ2-1, with TRBD1 matching 8 junction bases. This receptor was taken from a human donor in good health. The sample consisted of CD4+ T cells from PBMCs. The nucleotides are TGCAGTGCTCGTTCCCGGGACAGGGAGCAGTTCTTC. This translates into CSARSRDREQFF.